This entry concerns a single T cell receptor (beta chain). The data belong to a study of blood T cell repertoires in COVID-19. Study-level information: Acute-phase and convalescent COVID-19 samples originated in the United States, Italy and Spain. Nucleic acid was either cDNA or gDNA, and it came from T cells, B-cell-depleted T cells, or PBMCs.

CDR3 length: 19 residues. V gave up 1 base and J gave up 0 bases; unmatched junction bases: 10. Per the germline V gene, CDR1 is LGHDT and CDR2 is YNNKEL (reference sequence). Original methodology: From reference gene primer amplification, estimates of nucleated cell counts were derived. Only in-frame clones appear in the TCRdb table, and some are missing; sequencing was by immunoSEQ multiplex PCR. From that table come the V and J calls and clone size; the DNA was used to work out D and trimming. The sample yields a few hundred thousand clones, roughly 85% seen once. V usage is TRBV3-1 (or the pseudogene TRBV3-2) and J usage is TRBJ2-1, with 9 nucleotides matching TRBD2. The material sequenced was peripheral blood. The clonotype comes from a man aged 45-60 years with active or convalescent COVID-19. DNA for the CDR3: TGTGCCAGCAGCCAAGGGGGGCTAGCGGGAAGGAGCTCCTACAATGAGCAGTTCTTC. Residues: CASSQGGLAGRSSYNEQFF.